This TCR beta chain derives from a study of breast tumors, draining lymph nodes, adjacent tissues. From the multiplex PCR reads, TCRdb called clonotypes with MiXCR, one entry per CDR3 protein. The sample holds 20,000 to 25,000 distinct CDR3 sequences, roughly 50% seen once. Of note for this clonotype: Its antigen is not known.

Study conclusions and caveats: Tumor repertoires ranked between lymph nodes and nontumor tissue in diversity, with V and J gene preferences. Data only fit, rather than demonstrated, lymph node origin of most tumor T cells. Most tumor T cells seemingly derive from lymph node, then expand in tumor. Luminal-like breast cancer showed significantly higher tumor–nontumor repertoire similarity than basal-like.

V was pared by 0 bases and J by 6 bases, with 0 bases of the junction left unmatched. The CDR3 has 13 amino acids. Per the germline V gene, CDR1 is SGDLS and CDR2 is YYNGEE. Sequenced material: breast tumor tissue. This chain connects TRBV9 to TRBJ1-2; 9 bases are shared with TRBD1. This TCR came from a female donor with breast cancer. Some clones in this sample may be carry-over from other donors' samples. The DNA of the CDR3 is TGTGCCAGCAGCGTAGGGACAGGGGATGGCTACACCTTC. It translates to CASSVGTGDGYTF.